Sequencing of this T cell receptor (beta chain) was carried out in a study of regulatory T cells in long-lasting Graves disease. Arm-PCR with iRepertoire HTBI primers amplified the CDR3 regions for these TCR beta libraries. TCRdb reprocessed the multiplex PCR reads via MiXCR and lists one record per CDR3 protein. This table holds hundreds of thousands of distinct CDR3 sequences, approximately 16% found once. The trim removed 6 bases at V and 6 bases at J, leaving 7 bases unmatched. The CDR3 contains 14 residues. The germline V gene encodes CDR1 MDHEN and CDR2 SYDVKM. Of note for this clonotype: The target antigen is unknown. A much larger clonotype is one base distant, so this may be a read error.

Time point of the sample: newly diagnosed GD, antithyroid drugs for less than 3 months. Following extraction of RNA from PBMCs, that RNA was used to make the TCR library. General study points: Shared public clonotypes totalled a few thousand in persistent patients, compared with around 930 in new patients.

These data also featured in a second study, about T cells in Graves' hyperthyroidism and ophthalmopathy. Turning to that study: The primer set for the first-round RT-PCR of the TCR CDR3 was HTBI.

The sequences come from peripheral blood mononuclear cells (PBMCs), collected at new diagnosis, from a patient treated with antithyroid drugs. V usage is TRBV28 and J usage is TRBJ2-1, with TRBD2 matching 8 bases. This receptor was obtained from a man aged 35 to 55 with Graves disease. CDR3 sequence (DNA): TGTGCCAGCAGAGCAACGGGGGGGCTCAATGAGCAGTTCTTC. Encoded protein: CASRATGGLNEQFF.